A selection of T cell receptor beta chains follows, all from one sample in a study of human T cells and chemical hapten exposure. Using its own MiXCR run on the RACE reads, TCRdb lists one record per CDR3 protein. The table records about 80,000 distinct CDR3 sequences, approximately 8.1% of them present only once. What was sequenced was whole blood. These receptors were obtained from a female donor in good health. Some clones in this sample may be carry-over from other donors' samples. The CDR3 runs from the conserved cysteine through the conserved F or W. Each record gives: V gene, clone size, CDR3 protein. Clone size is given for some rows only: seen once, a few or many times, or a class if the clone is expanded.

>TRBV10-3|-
CATRGVGKMNTEAFF
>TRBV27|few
CASSLSGWSNQPQHF
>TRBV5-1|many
CASSPKPTGTSIGYTF
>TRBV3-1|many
CASSPDITGPRPLHF
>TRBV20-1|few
CSARENRGRANQPQHF
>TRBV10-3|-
CAISLIWGLRDRGSEAFF
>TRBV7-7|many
CASSLGGLAGANTDTQYF
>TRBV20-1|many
CSARARQGAPTEAFF
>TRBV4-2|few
CASSPRQHSTDTQYF
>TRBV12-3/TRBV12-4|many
CASSTGGQATQYF
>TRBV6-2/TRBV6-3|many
CASTYRMNTEAFF
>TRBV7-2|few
CASSLDLVPGPQHF
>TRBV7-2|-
CASSFGVETQYF
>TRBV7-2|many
CASSTRLAGAAGETQYF
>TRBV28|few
CASSFPVGTGNEKLFF
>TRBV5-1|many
CASSAWTGENEKLFF
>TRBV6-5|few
CASSPTVFYNEQFF
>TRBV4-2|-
CASSQDDSFYGYTF
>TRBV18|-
CASSPPVGTGQETQYF
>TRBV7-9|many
CASREGQPNTEAFF
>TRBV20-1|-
CGAPVGDLAGFSGANVLTF
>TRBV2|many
CASRRQGSTDTQYF
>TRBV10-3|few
CAISVGAGYGYTF
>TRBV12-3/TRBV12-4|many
CASSGRREKLFF
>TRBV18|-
CASSRDSHGFNGYTF
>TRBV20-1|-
CSAAATGFSGNTIYF
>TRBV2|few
CASSEDGPYNEQFF
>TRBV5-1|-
CASSLGLTSTYGYTF
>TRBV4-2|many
CASSQFDSTDTQYF
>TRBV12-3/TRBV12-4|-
CASSPAGGSIAKNIQYF
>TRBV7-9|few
CASSLTENTEAFF
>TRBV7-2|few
CASSFTTGNLYEQYF
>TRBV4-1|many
CASRSLAGGHTDTQYF
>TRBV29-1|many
CSVAGQGDAETQYF
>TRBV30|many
CASDRGPGGGELFF
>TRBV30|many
CAWTRRGLERQYF
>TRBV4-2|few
CASSQEAGGDSPLHF
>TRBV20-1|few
CSARDRGGTYEQYF
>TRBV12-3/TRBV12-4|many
CASSLGVNTEAFF
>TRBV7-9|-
CASSTSAGVNQPQHF
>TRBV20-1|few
CSARGAGADTQYF
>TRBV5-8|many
CASSSGTSPREQYF
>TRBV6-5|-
CASSYSRGGEQYF
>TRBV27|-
CASKQRQGPNQPQHF
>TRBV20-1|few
CSAQGVVRAYEQYF
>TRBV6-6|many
CASSYSRNTEAFF
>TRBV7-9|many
CASSSNRGKNTEAFF
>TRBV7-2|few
CASSQTPGQTPQYF
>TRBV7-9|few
CASNLVPGQGHEQYF
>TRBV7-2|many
CASSIRTSGGANEQYF
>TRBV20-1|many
CSARLTGAGSPLHF
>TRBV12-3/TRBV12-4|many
CASSLPNYEQYF